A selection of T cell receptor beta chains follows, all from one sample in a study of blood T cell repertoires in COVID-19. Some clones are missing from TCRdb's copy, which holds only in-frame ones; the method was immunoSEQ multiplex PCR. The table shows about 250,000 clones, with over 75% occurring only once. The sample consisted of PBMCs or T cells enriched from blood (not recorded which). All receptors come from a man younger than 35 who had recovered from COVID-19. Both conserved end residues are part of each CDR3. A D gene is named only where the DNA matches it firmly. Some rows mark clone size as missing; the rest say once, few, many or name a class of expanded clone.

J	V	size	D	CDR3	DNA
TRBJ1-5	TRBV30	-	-	CAWSGGLFNQPQHF	TGTGCCTGGAGTGGGGGGCTGTTCAATCAGCCCCAGCATTTT
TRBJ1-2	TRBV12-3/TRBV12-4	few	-	CASSLLGGYGYTF	TGTGCCAGCAGTTTACTGGGGGGCTATGGCTACACCTTC
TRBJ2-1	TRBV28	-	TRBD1	CASGDRGYNEQFF	TGTGCCAGCGGGGACAGGGGCTACAATGAGCAGTTCTTC
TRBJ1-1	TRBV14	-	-	CASSRDAGGTEAFF	TGTGCCAGCAGTCGGGACGCGGGGGGCACTGAAGCTTTCTTT
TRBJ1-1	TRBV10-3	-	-	CASAGLNTEAFF	TGTGCCTCCGCGGGTTTGAACACTGAAGCTTTCTTT
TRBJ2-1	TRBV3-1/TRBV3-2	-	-	CASSQGAVKQFF	TGTGCCAGCAGCCAGGGTGCGGTGAAACAGTTCTTC
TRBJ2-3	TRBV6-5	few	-	CASSSSMTRSPDTQYF	TGTGCCAGCAGTTCCTCAATGACTAGGAGCCCAGATACGCAGTATTTT
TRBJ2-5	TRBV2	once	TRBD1	CASSHRDRETQYF	TGTGCCAGCAGTCACAGGGACAGGGAGACCCAGTACTTC
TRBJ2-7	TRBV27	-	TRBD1	CASSLLRTGGSYEQYF	TGTGCCAGCAGTTTACTCCGGACAGGGGGCTCCTACGAGCAGTACTTC
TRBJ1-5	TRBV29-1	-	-	CSVEEPGGDSVAQHF	TGCAGCGTTGAAGAACCCGGAGGGGATTCCGTGGCCCAGCATTTT
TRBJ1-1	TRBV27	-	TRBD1	CASRTGVNTEAFF	TGTGCCAGTAGGACAGGGGTCAACACTGAAGCTTTCTTT
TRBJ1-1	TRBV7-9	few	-	CASSLAGRSEAFF	TGTGCCAGCAGCTTAGCGGGGAGGTCTGAAGCTTTCTTT
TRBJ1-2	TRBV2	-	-	CASSENRLLAGPYGYTF	TGTGCCAGCAGTGAAAATAGGCTCCTTGCAGGGCCCTATGGCTACACCTTC
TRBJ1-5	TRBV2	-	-	CASKVGRVNQPQHF	TGTGCCAGCAAGGTGGGCAGGGTAAATCAGCCCCAGCATTTT
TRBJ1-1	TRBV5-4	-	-	CASSLAGMNTEAFF	TGTGCCAGCAGCTTGGCAGGGATGAACACTGAAGCTTTCTTT
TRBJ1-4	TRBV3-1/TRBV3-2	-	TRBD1	CASSHNPQGAREKLFF	TGTGCCAGCAGCCACAACCCACAGGGGGCCCGAGAAAAACTGTTTTTT
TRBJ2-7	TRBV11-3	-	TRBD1	CASSPGQSYEQYF	TGTGCCAGCAGCCCGGGACAGTCCTACGAGCAGTACTTC
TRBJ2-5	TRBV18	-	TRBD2	CASSPFRGGDQETQYF	TGTGCCAGCTCACCCTTTCGCGGGGGGGACCAAGAGACCCAGTACTTC
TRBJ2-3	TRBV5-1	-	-	CASSLLPTDTQYF	TGCGCCAGCAGCTTGCTTCCCACAGATACGCAGTATTTT
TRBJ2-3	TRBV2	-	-	CASSLSDTQYF	TGTGCCAGCAGTCTTTCAGATACGCAGTATTTT
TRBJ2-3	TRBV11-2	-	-	CASSLELSIDTQYF	TGTGCCAGCAGCTTAGAACTGTCGATAGATACGCAGTATTTT
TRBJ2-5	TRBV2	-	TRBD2	CASSPLAVQETQYF	TGTGCCAGCAGCCCCCTAGCGGTCCAAGAGACCCAGTACTTC
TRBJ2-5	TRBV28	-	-	CASSLPPGVETQYF	TGTGCCAGCAGTTTACCCCCAGGGGTGGAGACCCAGTACTTC
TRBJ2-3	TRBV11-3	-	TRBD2	CASSWGTSGSLDTQYF	TGTGCCAGCAGCTGGGGGACTAGCGGGAGTTTGGATACGCAGTATTTT
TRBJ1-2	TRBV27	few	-	CASSWRDDYGYTF	TGTGCCAGCTCGTGGAGGGACGACTATGGCTACACCTTC
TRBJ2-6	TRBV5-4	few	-	CASSSGFAGANVLTF	TGTGCCAGCAGCTCAGGGTTTGCTGGGGCCAACGTCCTGACTTTC
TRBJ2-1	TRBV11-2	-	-	CASSQVWRIKGGYNEQFF	TGTGCCAGCAGCCAAGTCTGGCGGATAAAAGGCGGTTACAATGAGCAGTTCTTC
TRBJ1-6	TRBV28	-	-	CASSPDSYNSPLHF	TGTGCCAGCAGCCCAGACTCATATAATTCACCCCTCCACTTT
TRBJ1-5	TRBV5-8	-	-	CASRVGGQPQHF	TGTGCCAGCAGAGTGGGGGGACAGCCCCAGCATTTT
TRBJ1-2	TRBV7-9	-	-	CASSRTGTNYGYTF	TGTGCCAGCAGCCGGACCGGGACAAATTATGGCTACACCTTC
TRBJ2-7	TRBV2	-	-	CASLFTYEQYF	TGTGCCAGTCTTTTTACCTACGAGCAGTACTTC
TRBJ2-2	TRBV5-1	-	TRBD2	CASSYTSGSMGELFF	TGCGCCAGCAGCTACACTAGCGGGAGTATGGGGGAGCTGTTTTTT
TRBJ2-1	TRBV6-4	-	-	CASSDEPSLPREQFF	TGTGCCAGCAGTGACGAGCCCTCCCTCCCCCGCGAGCAGTTCTTC
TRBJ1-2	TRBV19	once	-	CASSIAAYGYTF	TGTGCCAGTAGTATTGCGGCGTATGGCTACACCTTC
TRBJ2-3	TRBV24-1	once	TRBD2	CAAKGGRAGDTQYF	TGTGCCGCAAAAGGCGGGAGGGCCGGGGATACGCAGTATTTT
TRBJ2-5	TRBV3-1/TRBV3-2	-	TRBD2	CASSLAGGNQETQYF	TGTGCCAGCTCACTAGCGGGGGGCAATCAAGAGACCCAGTACTTC
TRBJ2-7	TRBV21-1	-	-	CASSKVYILGDRSSYEQYF	TGTGCCAGCAGCAAAGTTTATATATTGGGGGACAGGAGCTCCTACGAGCAGTACTTC
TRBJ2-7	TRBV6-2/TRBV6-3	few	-	CASSTTYEQYF	TGTGCCAGCAGTACTACTTACGAGCAGTACTTC
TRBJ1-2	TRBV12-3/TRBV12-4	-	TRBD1	CASTRRQGAFF	TGTGCCAGCACCCGCCGACAGGGGGCGTTCTTC